Here is one TCR beta chain with its context. Its antigen is currently unknown. An end of the junction differs from the germline gene, which may be a read error. The CDR3 sequence is 13 residues long. Per germline, CDR1 MNHEY and CDR2 SMNVEV (reference sequence). The sample belongs to a study of cytomegalovirus exposure and HLA in healthy donors. The PCR contained 60 Vbeta and 13 Jbeta primers. TCRdb keeps only in-frame clones here, not all; method: immunoSEQ multiplex PCR. The data hold about 190,000 clones, with around 67% observed a single time. The study's findings and limits: Fewer N-insertions (relative to the approximately 670-donor mean) were reportedly seen in an Asian-associated ancestry cluster in a later analysis. The classifier reportedly diagnosed cytomegalovirus status with high specificity and sensitivity.

This clonotype was obtained from a woman aged 25 to 45 in good health and CMV-seropositive. Sequencing input: PBMCs. The genes are TRBV27 and TRBJ2-7; a weak D match, TRBD1 (6 bases). CDR3 nucleotide sequence: TGTACCAGCAGTTATAGGGGGACCTACGAGCAGTACTTC. Its translation: CTSSYRGTYEQYF.